The rows below give T cell receptor beta chains drawn from one sample of a study of CD8 T cells in ankylosing spondylitis. TCRdb reprocessed the 5' RACE reads with MiXCR, giving one entry per CDR3 protein. The sample holds 700,000 to 1,000,000 distinct CDR3 sequences, approximately 12% seen once. The sequenced sample was blood, either unsorted or a sorted T cell fraction (not recorded which). Source of these receptors: a male donor with ankylosing spondylitis. CDR3s include the opening cysteine and the closing phenylalanine or tryptophan. Each record gives: J gene, V gene, D gene, clone size, CDR3 DNA, CDR3 protein. A D gene is named only where the DNA matches it firmly. For some rows the clone size is stated as once, few or many, or as a class when expanded; others skip it.

TRBJ1-1,TRBV6-5,NA,few,TGTGCCAGCAGTTACTCGCGATGGGGGAAGAACACTGAAGCTTTCTTT,CASSYSRWGKNTEAFF
TRBJ1-4,TRBV5-1,NA,once,TGCGCCAGCAGCCCTGGGACCGCTGAGAATGGAAAACTGTTTTTT,CASSPGTAENGKLFF
TRBJ1-6,TRBV29-1,NA,many,TGCAGCGTCGCTACAGGGTTTGATTCACCCCTCCACTTT,CSVATGFDSPLHF
TRBJ2-7,TRBV6-2/TRBV6-3,TRBD1,NA,TGTGCCAGCAGGAAAGCCGGGACAGGGAGGGACGAGCAGTACTTC,CASRKAGTGRDEQYF
TRBJ2-3,TRBV20-1,TRBD2,NA,TGCACAAAGCCCGTGGGGCGGGGGGGCCTTGATACGCAGTATTTT,CTKPVGRGGLDTQYF
TRBJ1-5,TRBV29-1,NA,many,TGCAGCGTTGTTAAATTAAACAGGAGTAATCAGCCCCAGCATTTT,CSVVKLNRSNQPQHF
TRBJ1-1,TRBV20-1,TRBD1,many,TGCAGTGCTAGAGAGGGGACAGGGGATGAAGCTTTCTTT,CSAREGTGDEAFF
TRBJ2-7,TRBV27,NA,few,TGTGCCAGCAGTTTTGAAAGGGGAAGCAACGAGCAGTACTTC,CASSFERGSNEQYF
TRBJ2-7,TRBV12-3/TRBV12-4,TRBD2,few,TGTGCCAGCAGCCGACTAGCGGGAGTCTTTCGTTACGAGCAGTACTTC,CASSRLAGVFRYEQYF
TRBJ1-2,TRBV20-1,TRBD1,NA,TGCAGTGCTAGGGACAGGGGATCCTATGGCTACACCTTC,CSARDRGSYGYTF
TRBJ1-1,TRBV29-1,NA,few,TGCAGCGCCCCAGAATGGGGGGGGAACACTGAAGCTTTCTTT,CSAPEWGGNTEAFF
TRBJ1-6,TRBV5-1,NA,many,TGCGCCAGCAGCTTGGGGGGCGCAGAATCACCCCTCCACTTT,CASSLGGAESPLHF
TRBJ2-7,TRBV20-1,NA,NA,TGCAGTGCTTCACTGACCCACTCCTACGAGCAGTACTTC,CSASLTHSYEQYF
TRBJ2-7,TRBV28,TRBD2,NA,TGTGCCAGCAGTGCTCTAGCGGGGGCCTCCTACGAGCAGTACTTC,CASSALAGASYEQYF
TRBJ2-7,TRBV6-5,NA,few,TGTGCCAGCAGTTACTCAATGCCAAGCACAGGGAGCTACGAGCAGTACTTC,CASSYSMPSTGSYEQYF
TRBJ1-4,TRBV29-1,TRBD1,few,TGCAGCGTTTCCGACAGGGGTTATGAAAAACTGTTTTTT,CSVSDRGYEKLFF
TRBJ1-4,TRBV27,NA,few,TGTGCCAGCAGTCCCCGTAGGGCGGCTTATGAAAAACTGTTTTTT,CASSPRRAAYEKLFF
TRBJ2-7,TRBV30,NA,NA,TGTGCCTGGAGCCGGTCCCCCGAGCAGTACTTC,CAWSRSPEQYF
TRBJ2-2,TRBV6-4,TRBD2,NA,TGTGCCAGCGGCAGAGCGGGAGTAGGCACCGCGGAGCTGTTTTTT,CASGRAGVGTAELFF
TRBJ1-1,TRBV6-5,NA,many,TGTGCCAGCAGTTACAGGGGCAGGGGTGAAGCTTTCTTT,CASSYRGRGEAFF
TRBJ2-5,TRBV6-2/TRBV6-3,NA,NA,TGTGCCAGCAGTTCGAGGACCCAGTACTTC,CASSSRTQYF
TRBJ2-5,TRBV29-1,NA,few,TGCAGCGTTGAAGGGGCGGTTCGGACCCAGTACTTC,CSVEGAVRTQYF
TRBJ2-2,TRBV7-9,NA,few,TGTGCCAGCAGCAGGGAGACCGGGGAGCTGTTTTTT,CASSRETGELFF
TRBJ2-7,TRBV18,NA,few,TGTGCCAGCTCACTCCGCAGGTCGGATAATTCTTACTTC,CASSLRRSDNSYF
TRBJ1-1,TRBV20-1,NA,many,TGCAGTGGGAGCCCAACAGTGAACACTGAAGCTTTCTTT,CSGSPTVNTEAFF
TRBJ2-4,TRBV12-3/TRBV12-4,TRBD1,few,TGTGCCAGCAGTTTAGGGGACAGGGAAGCCAAAAACATTCAGTACTTC,CASSLGDREAKNIQYF
TRBJ2-7,TRBV20-1,NA,few,TGCAGTGCTAGTTCAACAGGAAGCTCCTACGAGCAGTACTTC,CSASSTGSSYEQYF
TRBJ1-2,TRBV7-9,NA,NA,TGTGCCAGCAGCTTAGCGCCTGGGGGCAGTCGAGGTGGCTACACCTTC,CASSLAPGGSRGGYTF
TRBJ2-5,TRBV7-6,NA,NA,TGTGCCAGCAGCTTAGAAGCCATGCGGTTCCAAGAGACCCAGTACTTC,CASSLEAMRFQETQYF
TRBJ1-1,TRBV15,NA,NA,TGTGCCACCAGCAGAGTCCTGGGGGTGAACACTGAAGCTTTCTTT,CATSRVLGVNTEAFF
TRBJ2-1,TRBV7-2,NA,many,TGTGCCAGCAGCTTAGGGCGTATGAATGAGCAGTTCTTC,CASSLGRMNEQFF
TRBJ2-7,TRBV11-2,NA,few,TGTGCCAGCAGCCGCATCCCTTATGGCTCCTACGAGCAGTACTTC,CASSRIPYGSYEQYF
TRBJ1-1,TRBV20-1,NA,many,TGCAGTGCCTTGGGGGCCGGGACCCCGAACACTGAAGCTTTCTTT,CSALGAGTPNTEAFF
TRBJ2-1,TRBV20-1,NA,few,TGCAGTGTGAGAAACCACCACGGGGGCAATGAGCAGTTCTTC,CSVRNHHGGNEQFF
TRBJ1-3,TRBV5-1,NA,NA,TGCGCCAGCAGCTTGGTCCCGGGGCCGAGCTCTGGAAACACCATATATTTT,CASSLVPGPSSGNTIYF
TRBJ2-5,TRBV29-1,NA,NA,TGCAGCGCTACGGCAGGGACTTCGTACCAAGAGACCCAGTACTTC,CSATAGTSYQETQYF
TRBJ2-3,TRBV7-2,NA,many,TGTGCCAGCAGCTTTTATGGAGATACGCAGTATTTT,CASSFYGDTQYF
TRBJ2-7,TRBV20-1,NA,few,TGCAGTGCTAGGGCTCGTAGTGGGAGGATCTCCTACGAGCAGTACTTC,CSARARSGRISYEQYF
TRBJ1-5,TRBV12-5,NA,many,TGTGCTAGTGCTTTGGGGGAGGTTGGCAATCAGCCCCAGCATTTT,CASALGEVGNQPQHF
TRBJ1-1,TRBV7-9,NA,few,TGTGCCAGCAGCCCCTCGGGGACAATGAACACTGAAGCTTTCTTT,CASSPSGTMNTEAFF
TRBJ2-1,TRBV5-1,NA,NA,TGCGCCAGCAGCACCGGAGGGACACAAACTTACAATGAGCAGTTCTTC,CASSTGGTQTYNEQFF
TRBJ2-6,TRBV12-3/TRBV12-4,NA,few,TGTGCCAGCGCTCACCTGGGTGGGGCCAACGTCCTGACTTTC,CASAHLGGANVLTF
TRBJ2-1,TRBV12-3/TRBV12-4,TRBD2,few,TGTGCCAGCAGCCGACAGCTAGGCGGGAGTCCCTACAATGAGCAGTTCTTC,CASSRQLGGSPYNEQFF
TRBJ2-6,TRBV7-2,TRBD1,many,TGTGCCATGGGACAGAACTCTGGGGCCAACGTCCTGACTTTC,CAMGQNSGANVLTF
TRBJ1-6,TRBV12-3/TRBV12-4,NA,NA,TGTGCCAGCAGTTTATCGGCAGGGTGGAGGTCACCCCTCCACTTT,CASSLSAGWRSPLHF
TRBJ1-1,TRBV4-2,NA,NA,TGTGCCAGCAGCCCTGGTAGGGTGGATGAAGTTTTCTTT,CASSPGRVDEVFF
TRBJ1-1,TRBV5-1,TRBD1,NA,TGCGCCAGCACCGATCCTGACAGGGGAGGCACTGAAGCTTTCTTT,CASTDPDRGGTEAFF
TRBJ2-3,TRBV15,TRBD2,few,TGTGCCACCAGCAGAGATTTAGCGGGGTTCTCCCATACGCAGTATTTT,CATSRDLAGFSHTQYF
TRBJ2-1,TRBV10-3,NA,NA,TGTGCCATCAGTGACGGGACGGGGTACAATGAGCAGTTCTTC,CAISDGTGYNEQFF
TRBJ1-2,TRBV25-1,NA,NA,TGTGCCAGCAGCGCCTCCATCTATGGCTACACCTTC,CASSASIYGYTF
TRBJ1-1,TRBV7-2,TRBD1,NA,TGTGCCAGCAGCCCTGGACAGGGAGGTGGTCGCGCTGAAGCTTTCTTT,CASSPGQGGGRAEAFF
TRBJ2-7,TRBV20-1,TRBD1,NA,TGCAGTGCCGGAGGACAGGGGGATAAAGACGAGCAGTACTTC,CSAGGQGDKDEQYF
TRBJ2-2,TRBV5-1,TRBD1,few,TGCGCCAGCAGCTTGGGAACAGGGGGCATCTCCGGGGAGCTGTTTTTT,CASSLGTGGISGELFF
TRBJ1-1,TRBV20-1,NA,many,TGCAGCCCCGGAGAGGGATTGAACACTGAAGCTTTCTTT,CSPGEGLNTEAFF
TRBJ1-2,TRBV20-1,NA,many,TGCAGTGCTCTACCGGACCAACCTAAGGATGGCTACACCTTC,CSALPDQPKDGYTF